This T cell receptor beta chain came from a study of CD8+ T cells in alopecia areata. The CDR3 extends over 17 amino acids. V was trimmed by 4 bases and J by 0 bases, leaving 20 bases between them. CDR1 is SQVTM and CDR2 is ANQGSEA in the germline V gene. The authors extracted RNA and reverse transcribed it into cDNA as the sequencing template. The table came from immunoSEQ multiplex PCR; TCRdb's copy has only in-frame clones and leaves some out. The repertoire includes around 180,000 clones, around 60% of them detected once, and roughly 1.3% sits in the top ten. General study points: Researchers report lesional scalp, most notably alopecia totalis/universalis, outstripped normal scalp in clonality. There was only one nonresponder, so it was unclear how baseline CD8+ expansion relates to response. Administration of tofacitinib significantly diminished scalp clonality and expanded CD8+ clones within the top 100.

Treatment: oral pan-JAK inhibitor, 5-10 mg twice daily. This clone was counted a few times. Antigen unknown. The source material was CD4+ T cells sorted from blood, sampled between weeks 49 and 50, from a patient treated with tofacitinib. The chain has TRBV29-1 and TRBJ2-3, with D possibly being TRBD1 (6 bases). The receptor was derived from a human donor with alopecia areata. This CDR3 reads CSVVRGTGHASTDTQYF. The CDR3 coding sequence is TGCAGCGTTGTTAGGGGGACGGGACACGCTAGCACAGATACGCAGTATTTT.